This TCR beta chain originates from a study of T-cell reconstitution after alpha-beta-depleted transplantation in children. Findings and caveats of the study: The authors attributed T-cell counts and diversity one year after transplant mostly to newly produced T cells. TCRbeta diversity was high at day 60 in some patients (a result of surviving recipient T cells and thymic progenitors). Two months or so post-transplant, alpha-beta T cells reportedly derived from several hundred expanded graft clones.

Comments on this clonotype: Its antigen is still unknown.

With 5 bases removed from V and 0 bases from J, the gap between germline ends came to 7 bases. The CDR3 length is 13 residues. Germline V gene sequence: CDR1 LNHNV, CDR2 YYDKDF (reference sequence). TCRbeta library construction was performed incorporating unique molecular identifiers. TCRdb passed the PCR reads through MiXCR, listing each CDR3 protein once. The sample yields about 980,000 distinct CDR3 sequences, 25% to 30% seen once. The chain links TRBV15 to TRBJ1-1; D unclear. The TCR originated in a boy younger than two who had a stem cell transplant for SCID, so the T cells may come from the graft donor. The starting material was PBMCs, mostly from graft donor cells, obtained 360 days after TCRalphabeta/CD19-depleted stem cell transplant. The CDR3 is CATSPQMNTEAFF. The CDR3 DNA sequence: TGTGCCACCAGCCCACAGATGAACACTGAAGCTTTCTTT.